A selection of T cell receptor beta chains follows, all from one sample in a study of T-cell reconstitution after alpha-beta-depleted transplantation in children. TCRdb re-called the PCR reads through MiXCR, storing one row per CDR3 protein. The sample has approximately 88,000 distinct CDR3 sequences; less than 15% are singletons. The sample consisted of PBMCs from the stem cell graft donor, taken from the stem cell graft. These receptors were taken from a human donor who donated a stem cell graft to a child with inherited bone marrow failure. Each CDR3 is given with its conserved first and last residue. Fields, in order: D gene, V gene, clone size, J gene, CDR3 DNA, CDR3 protein. D genes are given only for firm matches. Size tells how often a clone was seen (once, few, many) or the class of an expanded clone, and some rows leave it out.

>NA|TRBV29-1|many|TRBJ1-1
TGCAGCGTTGACCCGGGGATGGGGACTGAAGCTTTCTTT
CSVDPGMGTEAFF
>NA|TRBV4-3|many|TRBJ2-2
TGCGCCAGCAGCCACCCAGGGGCCCCCGGGGAGCTGTTTTTT
CASSHPGAPGELFF
>NA|TRBV9|many|TRBJ2-2
TGTGCCAGCACCCAAAAGGGGTATCCGAACACCGGGGAGCTGTTTTTT
CASTQKGYPNTGELFF
>TRBD1|TRBV5-5|many|TRBJ1-1
TGTGCCAGCAGTCCCTTAAATACAGGGGGGCAAGCTTTCTTT
CASSPLNTGGQAFF
>NA|TRBV4-2|many|TRBJ2-5
TGTGCCAGCAGCCAAGATTGGCGAGGCAACGCGGAGACCCAGTACTTC
CASSQDWRGNAETQYF
>NA|TRBV7-2|many|TRBJ1-3
TGTGCCAGTTCAACCGAGGGGCTTGGAAACACCATATATTTT
CASSTEGLGNTIYF
>NA|TRBV2|many|TRBJ1-1
TGTGCCAGCAGACTAGACAGCTACACTGAAGCTTTCTTT
CASRLDSYTEAFF
>TRBD1|TRBV20-1|many|TRBJ1-1
TGCAGTGCACGGGACAGCTTAGTATTCGAAGCTTTCTTT
CSARDSLVFEAFF
>TRBD2|TRBV7-2|many|TRBJ2-5
TGTGCCAGCAGCTTTTCTAGCGGGGGGGCAGAGACCCAGTACTTC
CASSFSSGGAETQYF
>TRBD2|TRBV5-1|many|TRBJ2-1
TGCGCCAGCAGCTTGGAAGCGGGATACGAGCAGTTCTTC
CASSLEAGYEQFF
>NA|TRBV7-9|many|TRBJ2-7
TGTGCCAGCAGCCTCATGGGGGCCTACGAGCAGTACTTC
CASSLMGAYEQYF
>NA|TRBV6-5|many|TRBJ2-4
TGTGCCAGCAGTACATTAGCCAAAAACATTCAGTACTTC
CASSTLAKNIQYF
>NA|TRBV9|many|TRBJ1-5
TGTGCCAGCAGCCCCTCAGAAGGTACGCCCCAGCATTTT
CASSPSEGTPQHF
>NA|TRBV27|many|TRBJ1-2
TGTGCCAGCAGGAGGACAGTAAACTATGGCTACACCTTC
CASRRTVNYGYTF
>NA|TRBV12-3/TRBV12-4|many|TRBJ2-7
TGTGCCAGCAGTTTTTGGGGATCCTCCTACGAGCAGTACTTC
CASSFWGSSYEQYF
>NA|TRBV7-6|few|TRBJ1-5
TGTGCCAGCAGCACACACAACAGGGAAAGCAATCAGCCCCAGCATTTT
CASSTHNRESNQPQHF
>TRBD2|TRBV11-2|many|TRBJ2-3
TGTGCCAGCAGGAATAAGCCGGGACTAAACACAGATACGCAGTATTTT
CASRNKPGLNTDTQYF
>TRBD1|TRBV6-1|many|TRBJ1-1
TGTGCCAGCAGTGAAAAAGTGACAGGGGTAGGTGAAGCTTTCTTT
CASSEKVTGVGEAFF
>TRBD1|TRBV12-3/TRBV12-4|many|TRBJ1-5
TGTGCCAGCAGTGTCCTAGGACAGGGCTATCAGCCCCAGCATTTT
CASSVLGQGYQPQHF
>NA|TRBV20-1|few|TRBJ1-1
TGCAGTGCTAGCTTGGGGCCCGAGACTGAAGCTTTCTTT
CSASLGPETEAFF
>NA|TRBV5-1|NA|TRBJ2-1
TGCGCCAGCAGCTGGGGCGGCGTGGAGCAGTTCTTC
CASSWGGVEQFF
>NA|TRBV7-4|few|TRBJ1-2
TGTGCCAGCAGCGCAGGGTTTTATGGCTACACCTTC
CASSAGFYGYTF
>TRBD2|TRBV25-1|NA|TRBJ2-1
TGTGCCAGCAGTGTTAGGAGCGGGGTGTACAATGAGCAGTTCTTC
CASSVRSGVYNEQFF
>NA|TRBV15|many|TRBJ1-3
TGTGCCAGCAGAGATGCCAGTAGAGGTAACACCATATATTTT
CASRDASRGNTIYF
>NA|TRBV14|many|TRBJ2-7
TGTGCCAGCAGCCGCCCGGGACAAGGGCTTAACTACGAGCAGTACTTC
CASSRPGQGLNYEQYF
>TRBD2|TRBV5-1|many|TRBJ2-7
TGCGCCAGCAGTTATAGCGGGGTCAAGAACGAGCAGTACTTC
CASSYSGVKNEQYF
>TRBD2|TRBV7-2|many|TRBJ2-7
TGTGCCAGCAGCTTTCGCGGGGGGGCCATCGAGCAGTACTTC
CASSFRGGAIEQYF
>TRBD1|TRBV5-4|many|TRBJ1-2
TGTGCCAGCAGCTTGTCCACAAACCGGGACAGGGGTCTTCTGGACTATGGCTACACCTTC
CASSLSTNRDRGLLDYGYTF
>TRBD2|TRBV6-2/TRBV6-3|NA|TRBJ2-5
TGTGCCAGCAGACGACGGGGGGACGGCAAAGAGACCCAGTACTTC
CASRRRGDGKETQYF
>TRBD1|TRBV7-2|few|TRBJ1-2
TGTGCCAGCAGCCCCCGGACAGGGGGCAATGGCTACACCTTC
CASSPRTGGNGYTF
>NA|TRBV11-2|many|TRBJ2-7
TGTGCCAGCAGCTTAATCCTGGCAGGCCTCAGCTCCTACGAGCAGTACTTC
CASSLILAGLSSYEQYF
>NA|TRBV20-1|few|TRBJ1-2
TGCAGTGCTAGACCCGGGACGGCGACAGTAGACTACACCTTC
CSARPGTATVDYTF
>NA|TRBV5-1|many|TRBJ1-1
TGCGCCAGCAGTTCCCAGGGACTCAACACTGAAGCTTTCTTT
CASSSQGLNTEAFF
>NA|TRBV12-3/TRBV12-4|many|TRBJ2-3
TGTGCCAGCAGTTTTGAGCGGTTGAGGGCAGATACGCAGTATTTT
CASSFERLRADTQYF
>NA|TRBV12-3/TRBV12-4|many|TRBJ1-5
TGTGCCAGCAGTTTATTGGGGCGGAATCAGCCCCAGCATTTT
CASSLLGRNQPQHF
>NA|TRBV7-2|NA|TRBJ1-2
TGTGCCAGCAGCTTAGAAGGGACGGGGGGCAGAGGCTATACCTTC
CASSLEGTGGRGYTF
>NA|TRBV15|many|TRBJ1-6
TGTGCCACCTCAGAATTCTATAATTCACCCCTCCACTTT
CATSEFYNSPLHF
>NA|TRBV18|many|TRBJ2-5
TGTGCCAGCTCGAAGCAAGAGACCCAGTACTTC
CASSKQETQYF
>TRBD2|TRBV5-1|NA|TRBJ2-3
TGCGCCAGCAGCTTGGCCAGCGGGACTAGCACAGATACGCAGTATTTT
CASSLASGTSTDTQYF
>TRBD1|TRBV28|many|TRBJ2-5
TGTGCCAGCAGTGCGGACAGGGTGGGAGAGACCCAGTACTTC
CASSADRVGETQYF
>NA|TRBV12-3/TRBV12-4|many|TRBJ2-7
TGTGCCAGCAGCTCACCGGACCTTTTGGTCTACTTC
CASSSPDLLVYF
>NA|TRBV12-3/TRBV12-4|many|TRBJ2-3
TGTGCCAGCAGCCAGAGCGATACGCAGTATTTT
CASSQSDTQYF
>NA|TRBV4-3|many|TRBJ1-4
TGCGCCAGCAGCCAAGATCTGGGGGGAGCAACTAATGAAAAACTGTTTTTT
CASSQDLGGATNEKLFF
>TRBD1|TRBV19|many|TRBJ1-2
TGTGCCAGTACCACCGTAGGACAGGGGGATCATGGCTACACCTTC
CASTTVGQGDHGYTF
>NA|TRBV4-3|few|TRBJ1-1
TGCGCCAGCAGCCAAGTACCGACGGGTGATTTGAACACTGAAGCTTTCTTT
CASSQVPTGDLNTEAFF
>TRBD2|TRBV11-3|many|TRBJ2-1
TGTGCCAGCAGCTTATTTAGCGGGAGTTTGAATGAGCAGTTCTTC
CASSLFSGSLNEQFF
>TRBD1|TRBV5-6|NA|TRBJ2-3
TGTGCCAGCAGTCTGGGACAGTTAAGCACAGATACGCAGTATTTT
CASSLGQLSTDTQYF
>NA|TRBV7-7|many|TRBJ1-2
TGTGCTAGCAGCTTAGTTCCAGGAAACTATGGCTACACCTTC
CASSLVPGNYGYTF
>TRBD2|TRBV27|many|TRBJ2-7
TGTGCCAGCAGTTTGAGACTAGCGGGTGCCTACGAGCAGTACTTC
CASSLRLAGAYEQYF
>NA|TRBV4-2|many|TRBJ1-1
TGTGCCAGCAGCCGAGAAAAGGGCCCTGAAGCTTTCTTT
CASSREKGPEAFF